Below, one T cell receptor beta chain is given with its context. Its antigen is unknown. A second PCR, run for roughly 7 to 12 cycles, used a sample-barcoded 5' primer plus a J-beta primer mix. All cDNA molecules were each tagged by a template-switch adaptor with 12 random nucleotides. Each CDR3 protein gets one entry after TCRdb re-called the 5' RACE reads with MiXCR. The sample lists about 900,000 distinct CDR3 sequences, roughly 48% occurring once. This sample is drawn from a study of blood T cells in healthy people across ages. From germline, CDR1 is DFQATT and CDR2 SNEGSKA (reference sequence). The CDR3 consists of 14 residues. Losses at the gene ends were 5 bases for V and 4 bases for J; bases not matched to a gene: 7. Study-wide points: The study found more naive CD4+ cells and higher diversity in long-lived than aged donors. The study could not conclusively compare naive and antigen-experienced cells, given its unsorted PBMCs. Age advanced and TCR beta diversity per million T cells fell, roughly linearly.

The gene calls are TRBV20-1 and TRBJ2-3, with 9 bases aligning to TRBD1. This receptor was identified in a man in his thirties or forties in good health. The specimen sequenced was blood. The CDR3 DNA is TGCAGTGCTCCAAGAGGACAGGGGTCAGATACGCAGTATTTT. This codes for CSAPRGQGSDTQYF.